These 4 T cell receptor beta chains came from one sample sequenced in a study of PD-L1 blockade in urothelial cancer (dated by TCRdb to the late 2010s). Library method: the immunoSEQ multiplex PCR assay. TCRdb took over this immuneACCESS table, retaining in-frame rearrangements with V and J assigned. Such tables are incomplete; in checked studies, under half of the missing clones stem from an unresolved V gene, and the remainder is unexplained. The table for this sample lists approximately 38,000 clones; around 89% of them were counted only once. The ten largest clones capture 1.5% to 2.5% of the sample. Material: PBMCs, obtained around atezolizumab (anti-PD-L1) treatment. These receptors were taken from a man aged 55 to 70 with urothelial cancer.

This sequence joins TRBV15 and TRBJ2-5, with 9 bases fitting TRBD1. The CDR3 covers 15 residues. Germline CDR1 LNHNV, CDR2 YYDKDF (reference sequence). V lost 1 base to trimming and J lost 5 bases; unmatched junction nucleotides: 5. The DNA for the CDR3 is TGTGCCACCAGCAGAGCAGGGACAGGGAAGGAGACCCAGTACTTC. It encodes CATSRAGTGKETQYF.

The J gene is TRBJ2-1, the V gene TRBV15, with D possibly TRBD2 on 7 matching bases. Germline CDR1 LNHNV, CDR2 YYDKDF (reference sequence). The CDR3 contains 16 residues. Trimming took 5 bases from V and 9 from J, leaving 23 bases between them. The CDR3: CATSGWGGRGSIEQFF. In DNA, the CDR3 is TGTGCCACCAGCGGATGGGGGGGGCGCGGGTCCATTGAGCAGTTCTTC.

This clone was observed a few times. This chain connects TRBV9 to TRBJ1-1; TRBD1 might be the D (5 bases). V gave up 2 bases and J gave up 5 bases, with 13 bases separating them. Germline V gives CDR1 SGDLS, CDR2 YYNGEE. CDR3 length: 14 residues. The CDR3 nucleotides read TGTGCCAGCAGCGTCCTAGCGGGGCATACTGAAGCTTTCTTT. Translating gives CASSVLAGHTEAFF.

Notes on this clone: This same CDR3 is encoded by further DNA sequences in the sample. The CDR3 DNA follows: TGTGCCAGCAGTTACGGGCTAGCGGGCGGAGAGACCCAGTACTTC. Protein: CASSYGLAGGETQYF. This chain links TRBV6-5 with TRBJ2-5; 8 positions match TRBD2. Germline lookup yields CDR1 MNHEY and CDR2 SVGAGI. Trimming took 2 bases from V and 4 from J; bases not matched to a gene: 6. CDR3 length: 15 residues.